A selection of T cell receptor beta chains follows, all from one sample in a study of technical replicates of blood from a handful of donors. The assay was immunoSEQ multiplex PCR, and TCRdb's table has in-frame clones only and misses some. The sample lists 74,000 or so clones; about 96% were seen once. Material: T cells isolated from PBMCs. These receptors were collected from a human donor in good health. The CDR3 runs from the conserved cysteine through the conserved F or W. The D gene is left open where the match is weak. Rows give clone size only sometimes, using once, few, many, or a class for an expanded clone.

CDR3 | DNA | D | J | size | V
CASSQDTLGLAGFYEQYF | TGTGCCAGCAGCCAAGATACCCTGGGACTAGCGGGTTTCTACGAGCAGTACTTC | TRBD2 | TRBJ2-7 | once | TRBV4-2
CASSGRQGGYSEAFF | TGTGCCAGCAGTGGCAGACAGGGGGGTTACTCTGAAGCTTTCTTT | TRBD1 | TRBJ1-1 | once | TRBV6-6
CSATDSTQYF | TGCAGTGCTACCGACTCGACCCAGTACTTC | . | TRBJ2-5 | . | TRBV20-1
CAWSRRGSEQFF | TGTGCCTGGAGTCGGAGGGGTAGTGAGCAGTTCTTC | . | TRBJ2-1 | . | TRBV30
CASSPGHSSNQPQHF | TGTGCCAGCAGCCCGGGACACAGCTCTAATCAGCCCCAGCATTTT | . | TRBJ1-5 | . | TRBV6-5
CASSRGVYSGGVLTGELFF | TGTGCCAGCAGTAGGGGAGTTTATAGCGGGGGAGTACTCACCGGGGAGCTGTTTTTT | TRBD2 | TRBJ2-2 | . | TRBV27
CASTRTPEGTGELFF | TGTGCCAGCACCCGGACACCTGAAGGCACCGGGGAGCTGTTTTTT | . | TRBJ2-2 | . | TRBV7-9
CASSGRGLRNTEAFF | TGTGCCAGCAGTGGAAGGGGACTGCGGAACACTGAAGCTTTCTTT | . | TRBJ1-1 | . | TRBV2
CASSLEVGWGRRSYEQYF | TGTGCCAGCAGCTTGGAAGTGGGTTGGGGGCGCAGGTCCTACGAGCAGTACTTC | . | TRBJ2-7 | once | TRBV5-6
CASSPPLADTQYF | TGTGCCAGCAGCCCCCCCCTCGCAGATACGCAGTATTTT | . | TRBJ2-3 | . | TRBV7-9
CASSPLYGEKLFF | TGCGCCAGCAGCCCGCTATATGGTGAAAAACTGTTTTTT | . | TRBJ1-4 | . | TRBV4-1
CASSVGGGEAFF | TGTGCCAGCAGCGTAGGAGGGGGCGAAGCTTTCTTT | TRBD1 | TRBJ1-1 | . | TRBV9
CASRLGTGTYNEQFF | TGTGCCAGCAGGTTGGGGACAGGTACCTACAATGAGCAGTTCTTC | TRBD1 | TRBJ2-1 | . | TRBV7-9
CASNADSRNTEAFF | TGTGCCAGCAACGCTGACAGTAGGAACACTGAAGCTTTCTTT | . | TRBJ1-1 | . | TRBV5-4
CASSLASGSNQPQHF | TGCGCCAGCAGCTTGGCATCGGGTAGCAATCAGCCCCAGCATTTT | . | TRBJ1-5 | . | TRBV5-1
CASSPSTGSQNEKLFF | TGCGCCAGCAGCCCAAGCACCGGGAGCCAAAATGAAAAACTGTTTTTT | . | TRBJ1-4 | . | TRBV4-1
CASSLFSGTGYSYEQYF | TGCGCCAGCAGCTTATTTTCCGGGACAGGCTACTCCTACGAGCAGTACTTC | TRBD1 | TRBJ2-7 | . | TRBV5-1
CASSAQGSYEQYF | TGCGCCAGCAGTGCACAGGGCTCCTACGAGCAGTACTTC | . | TRBJ2-7 | few | TRBV10-1
CATAGPGGQETQYF | TGTGCCACCGCAGGGCCCGGGGGCCAAGAGACCCAGTACTTC | . | TRBJ2-5 | . | TRBV7-9
CASRPRVGTGELFF | TGTGCCAGCAGACCCAGGGTTGGGACCGGGGAGCTGTTTTTT | . | TRBJ2-2 | . | TRBV6-4
CASRTPGYPGSNQPQHF | TGTGCCAGCAGAACGCCCGGTTACCCGGGTAGCAATCAGCCCCAGCATTTT | . | TRBJ1-5 | . | TRBV28
CATSRDRTTPWEQYF | TGTGCCACCAGCAGAGACAGGACTACGCCTTGGGAGCAGTACTTC | . | TRBJ2-7 | . | TRBV15
CASSQTVTGNTIYF | TGTGCCAGCAGCCAGACAGTAACTGGAAACACCATATATTTT | . | TRBJ1-3 | . | TRBV11-2
CASSLGQGMRTYEQYF | TGTGCCAGCAGCTTGGGACAGGGAATGAGGACCTACGAGCAGTACTTC | TRBD1 | TRBJ2-7 | . | TRBV5-4
CASSYDRTYEQYF | TGTGCCAGCAGTTACGACAGGACCTACGAGCAGTACTTC | . | TRBJ2-7 | . | TRBV6-5
CASSFYTDTQYF | TGTGCCAGCAGTTTTTACACAGATACGCAGTATTTT | . | TRBJ2-3 | . | TRBV6-1
CASSIDRNSNQPQHF | TGCGCCAGCAGCATTGACAGAAACAGCAATCAGCCCCAGCATTTT | . | TRBJ1-5 | . | TRBV5-1
CASSGPTGNTEAFF | TGTGCCAGCAGTGGACCGACAGGGAACACTGAAGCTTTCTTT | . | TRBJ1-1 | . | TRBV6-1
CASSRDSYSYEQYF | TGTGCCAGCAGCCGGGACAGTTACTCCTACGAGCAGTACTTC | TRBD1 | TRBJ2-7 | once | TRBV5-4
CASRDPTGFSGANVLTF | TGCGCCAGCAGAGATCCCACAGGGTTCTCTGGGGCCAACGTCCTGACTTTC | . | TRBJ2-6 | . | TRBV5-1
CASSPRGPQETQYF | TGTGCCAGCAGCCCCAGGGGGCCTCAAGAGACCCAGTACTTC | TRBD1 | TRBJ2-5 | . | TRBV6-5
CASTPLVRVNTEAFF | TGTGCCAGCACCCCACTCGTCCGAGTGAACACTGAAGCTTTCTTT | . | TRBJ1-1 | . | TRBV6-6
CASKGANTEAFF | TGTGCCAGCAAAGGAGCGAACACTGAAGCTTTCTTT | . | TRBJ1-1 | . | TRBV6-1
CASSPGQGYANEQYF | TGTGCCAGCTCACCGGGACAGGGTTACGCAAACGAGCAGTACTTC | TRBD1 | TRBJ2-7 | once | TRBV18